The 23 T cell receptor beta chains given below trace back to one sample, sequenced in a study of blood T cells in healthy people across ages (dated by TCRdb to between 2014 and 2017). Receptor amplification or capture employed 5' RACE. Sequencing relied on an Illumina HiSeq 2500. A second PCR of roughly 6 to 11 cycles was run with a J-beta primer mix and a sample-barcoded 5' primer. The raw public reads went through TCRdb reprocessing: fastp at Q25, MiXCR clone calling, in-frame beta chains kept. Here each entry gathers all rows of one CDR3 protein and keeps the most common genes and DNA. This sample lists about 1.1 million distinct CDR3 sequences; about two fifths were detected once. The ten top clones hold under 15% of the sample. Sequenced: blood. The receptors were gathered from a man aged 18 to 35 in good health.

Turning to this clonotype: No conserved phenylalanine or tryptophan ends this CDR3, so it is likely a read error. The J gene is TRBJ1-5, the V gene TRBV6-1, with D unclear. The CDR3 contains 14 residues. Germline V CDR1 and CDR2: MNHNS, SASEGT. Trimming shortened V by 7 bases and J by 0 bases, and 10 bases separated the two germline ends. CDR3 DNA sequence: TGTGCCAGCACCATAATGGGTAGCAATCAGCCCCAGCATTTG. Translating it yields CASTIMGSNQPQHL.

On this clonotype itself: The junction differs from germline at one of its ends, possibly a read error. The chain employs TRBV7-9 and TRBJ2-3, with D possibly being TRBD1 (6 bases). Germline V lookup: CDR1 SEHNR, CDR2 FQNEAQ (reference sequence). CDR3 length equals 17 residues. The CDR3 bases are TGTGCCAGCAGCACCCACAGGGTCGAGTTCGAAGGGGATACGCGGTATTTT. Encoded protein: CASSTHRVEFEGDTRYF.

This clonotype appeared once. CDR3 bases: TGTGCCAGCAGTTTAGTGGGGGGTACAGCGGAGACCCAGTACTTC. As protein: CASSLVGGTAETQYF. The rearrangement joins TRBV12-3 or TRBV12-4 to TRBJ2-5, with D possibly being TRBD2 (6 bases). V lost 1 base and J lost 5, with 14 bases in between. The CDR3 spans 15 residues.

This clonotype occurred a few times. CDR3 residues: CASSVVDSITDTQYF. CDR3 bases: TGTGCCAGCAGCGTAGTCGACAGTATTACAGATACGCAGTATTTT. J is TRBJ2-3 and V is TRBV9; D is possibly TRBD1 (5 bases). The CDR3 sequence is 15 residues long. V was cut by 0 bases and J by 3 bases, with 11 bases left in between. The germline V gene has CDR1 SGDLS and CDR2 YYNGEE.

This clonotype was seen only a few times. The chain carries TRBV4-1 and TRBJ2-3; 8 bases match TRBD1. The junction had 11 bases not matched to a gene; V was cut back by 3 bases and J by 3 bases. The V gene's germline CDR1 is MGHRA and CDR2 YSYEKL. The CDR3 has 17 residues. The CDR3 spells CASSHPTGRGLTDTQYF. In DNA, the CDR3 is TGCGCCAGCAGCCACCCCACGGGCAGGGGGCTTACAGATACGCAGTATTTT.

This chain links TRBV12-3 or TRBV12-4 with TRBJ1-1; no clear D gene. Trimming left V 6 bases short and J 8 bases short, with 22 bases between. The CDR3 has 15 amino acids. CDR3 in DNA: TGTGCCAGCAGCTCATGGCGGGGAGTGAAATACGAAGCTTTCTTT. Translated: CASSSWRGVKYEAFF.

The chain employs TRBV6-5 and TRBJ1-2; no clear D gene. The CDR3 runs to 13 residues. Germline lookup yields CDR1 MNHEY and CDR2 SVGAGI. Trimming removed 6 bases from V and 8 bases from J, with 16 bases in between. CDR3 sequence reads: CASSPDGREGYTF. The CDR3 DNA reads as TGTGCCAGCAGCCCGGACGGTCGGGAAGGCTACACCTTC.

The chain recombines TRBV4-3 with TRBJ2-3; D might be TRBD1 or TRBD2, each matching 6 bases. CDR3 length: 15 residues. Germline CDR1 and CDR2: LGHNA and YSLEER. The V end was cut by 5 bases, the J end by 4 bases, with 16 bases between. The CDR3: CASSFVGGFADTQYF. Written as DNA, the CDR3 is TGCGCCAGCAGCTTCGTCGGGGGCTTTGCAGATACGCAGTATTTT.

This clonotype was seen a handful of times. This rearrangement joins TRBV5-4 to TRBJ2-1, with 9 bases fitting TRBD2. The CDR3 covers 18 residues. The V segment lost 4 bases and the J segment 8 bases; nucleotides outside the gene matches: 19. Germline values: CDR1 SGHNT, CDR2 YYREEE (reference sequence). Here the CDR3 DNA reads TGTGCCAGCAGCCTTCTAATATCGGGCCTAGCGGGGCTCTATGAGCAGTTCTTC. It translates to CASSLLISGLAGLYEQFF. The full variable domain, completed using reference TRBV5-4 and TRBJ2-1, is ETGVTQSPTHLIKTRGQQVTLRCSSQSGHNTVSWYQQALGQGPQFIFQYYREEENGRGNFPPRFSGLQFPNYSSELNVNALELDDSALYLCASSLLISGLAGLYEQFFGPGTRLTVL.

The genes are TRBV30 and TRBJ1-4; TRBD1 might be the D (5 bases). Per germline, CDR1 GTSNPN and CDR2 SVGIG (reference sequence). The CDR3 contains 13 residues. V lost 5 bases and J 8 bases, leaving 15 bases between the germline ends. CDR3 region: CAWSKSWGEKLFF. In nucleotides, the CDR3 is TGTGCCTGGTCGAAGTCCTGGGGCGAAAAACTGTTTTTT.

The chain recombines TRBV7-2 with TRBJ1-1; D call uncertain. The CDR3 loop spans 13 amino acids. Looked up from germline, CDR1 is SGHTA and CDR2 is FQGNSA. V dropped 4 bases and J dropped 0 bases, with 6 bases sitting between them. The CDR3 loop reads CASSSIMNTEAFF. The CDR3 nucleotides are TGTGCCAGCAGCTCTATTATGAACACTGAAGCTTTCTTT. Filled out from reference TRBV7-2 and TRBJ1-1, the complete variable domain reads GAGVSQSPSNKVTEKGKDVELRCDPISGHTALYWYRQSLGQGLEFLIYFQGNSAPDKSGLPSDRFSAERTGGSVSTLTIQRTQQEDSAVYLCASSSIMNTEAFFGQGTRLTVV.

This clonotype was counted only a few times. The chain has TRBV24-1 and TRBJ1-2; unclear D gene. Looked up from germline, CDR1 is KGHDR and CDR2 is SFDVKD. V was clipped by 1 base and J by 8 bases, with 13 bases between them. The CDR3 is made up of 14 amino acids. The CDR3: CATSDFSQSRGYTF. The CDR3 DNA sequence: TGTGCCACCAGTGATTTCAGCCAGTCGAGGGGCTACACCTTC.

V is TRBV20-1 and J is TRBJ2-1; weak D call: TRBD2 (7 bases). Germline V gene data show CDR1 as DFQATT and CDR2 as SNEGSKA (reference sequence). Trimming pared 1 base from V and 4 bases from J, leaving 17 bases between. The CDR3 runs 16 residues. This CDR3 is CSARGGGGIDYNEQFF. The CDR3 nucleotides read TGCAGTGCTAGAGGTGGGGGGGGCATCGATTACAATGAGCAGTTCTTC.

This chain connects TRBV28 to TRBJ2-1; D not resolved. The CDR3 spans 14 residues. The V gene's germline CDR1 is MDHEN and CDR2 SYDVKM. V lost 3 bases to trimming and J lost 8 bases, with 14 bases between them. DNA of the CDR3: TGTGCCAGCAGTTTGCCTAGAAGGTATGATGAGCAGTTCTTC. This encodes CASSLPRRYDEQFF.

The sample holds a few counts of this clonotype. This chain connects TRBV20-1 to TRBJ1-2, with 9 bases aligning to TRBD1. Trimming removed 6 bases from V and 4 bases from J; junction bases left unmatched: 15. This CDR3 has 16 residues. Looked up from germline, CDR1 is DFQATT and CDR2 is SNEGSKA (reference sequence). In nucleotides, the CDR3 is TGCAGTGCCCAGACAGGGGGAGCATCTGCCGTCTATGGCTACACCTTC. This gives the protein CSAQTGGASAVYGYTF.

The chain has TRBV4-2 and TRBJ2-3, with 11 positions matching TRBD2. This CDR3 comprises 14 residues. The germline V gene has CDR1 LGHNA and CDR2 YNFKEQ. The V and J ends lost 1 base and 13 bases, in that order; junction bases with no gene match: 7. Written as DNA, the CDR3 is TGTGCCAGCAGCCAAGCGCGACTAGCGGGGACCAAGTATTTT. Residues: CASSQARLAGTKYF.

The CDR3 region is CASSVLQGSAYNEQFF. The CDR3 DNA reads as TGTGCCAGCAGCGTTTTACAGGGAAGCGCCTACAATGAGCAGTTCTTC. The chain carries TRBV6-6 and TRBJ2-1, with a possible D match to TRBD1 (6 bases). Between the trimmed V and J ends, which lost 6 bases and 2 bases, there was a span of 17 bases. Germline values: CDR1 MNHNY, CDR2 SVGAGI (reference sequence). The CDR3 is 16 residues long.

This clonotype came up a few times. The chain couples TRBV2 to TRBJ2-1, with 11 nucleotides matching TRBD2. Germline loops: CDR1 SNHLY, CDR2 FYNNEI. V lost 3 bases to trimming and J lost 1 base; unmatched junction nucleotides: 5. The CDR3 is made up of 17 amino acids. The chain's CDR3 is CASSDYTSGGSYNEQFF. CDR3 sequence (DNA): TGTGCCAGCAGTGATTATACTAGCGGGGGATCCTACAATGAGCAGTTCTTC.

The chain joins TRBV20-1 to TRBJ2-1; D remains unclear. Germline V lookup: CDR1 DFQATT, CDR2 SNEGSKA (reference sequence). CDR3 length: 12 residues. V was cut by 5 bases and J by 7 bases, with 12 bases left in between. The CDR3: CSAPLAWNEQFF. CDR3 nucleotide sequence: TGCAGTGCTCCCTTAGCTTGGAATGAGCAGTTCTTC.

The chain is built from TRBV29-1 and TRBJ2-1; TRBD1 matches at 8 bases. J lost 8 bases, V lost 7 bases, and 13 bases had no gene match. The germline V gene encodes CDR1 SQVTM and CDR2 ANQGSEA. The CDR3 loop spans 14 amino acids. This CDR3 is CSAELRGRVDEQFF. The CDR3 DNA is TGCAGCGCCGAACTCAGGGGGCGCGTCGATGAGCAGTTCTTC.

V is TRBV20-1 and J is TRBJ2-3; no clear D. V was shortened by 5 bases and J by 2 bases, with 11 bases between the two germline ends. CDR3 size: 13 residues. Germline assignment: CDR1 DFQATT and CDR2 SNEGSKA (reference sequence). In DNA, the CDR3 is TGCAGTGCTGCCGTGGGGTACACAGATACGCAGTATTTT. It yields the protein CSAAVGYTDTQYF.

The gene calls are TRBV6-2 or TRBV6-3 and TRBJ2-7; D unresolved. V dropped 0 bases and J dropped 6 bases, with 6 bases sitting between them. CDR3 size: 12 residues. Per the germline V gene, CDR1 is MNHEY and CDR2 is SVGEGT. The CDR3 coding sequence is TGTGCCAGCAGTTACTCGTGGGGCGAGCAGTACTTC. It translates to CASSYSWGEQYF.

The chain joins TRBV6-2 or TRBV6-3 to TRBJ2-2, with no clear D. This CDR3 comprises 15 residues. Trimming took off 2 bases at V and 0 bases at J, with 7 bases between the two ends. CDR1 and CDR2 from the germline V gene are MNHEY and SVGEGT. The CDR3 region has the DNA TGTGCCAGCAGTTACCCCCTCTCGAACACCGGGGAGCTGTTTTTT. Its translation is CASSYPLSNTGELFF.